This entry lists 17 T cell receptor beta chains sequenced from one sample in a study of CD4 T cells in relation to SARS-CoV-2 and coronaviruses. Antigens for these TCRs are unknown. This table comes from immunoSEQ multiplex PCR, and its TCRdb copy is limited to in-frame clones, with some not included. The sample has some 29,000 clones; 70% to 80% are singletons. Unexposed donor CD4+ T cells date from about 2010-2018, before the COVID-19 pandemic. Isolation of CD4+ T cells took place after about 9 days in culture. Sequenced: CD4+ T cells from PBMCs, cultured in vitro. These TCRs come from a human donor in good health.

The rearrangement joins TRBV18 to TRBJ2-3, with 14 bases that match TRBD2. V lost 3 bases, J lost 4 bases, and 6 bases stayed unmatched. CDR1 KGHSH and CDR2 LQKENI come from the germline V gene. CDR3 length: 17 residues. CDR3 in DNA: TGTGCCAGCTCACCCGGACTAGCGGGAGGAGGGGCAGATACGCAGTATTTT. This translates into CASSPGLAGGGADTQYF.

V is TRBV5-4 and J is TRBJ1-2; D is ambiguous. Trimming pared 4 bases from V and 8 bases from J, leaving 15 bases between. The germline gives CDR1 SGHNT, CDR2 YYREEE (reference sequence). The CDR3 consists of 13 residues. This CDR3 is CASSLDVDRGYTF. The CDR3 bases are TGTGCCAGCAGCCTGGACGTCGACCGAGGCTACACCTTC.

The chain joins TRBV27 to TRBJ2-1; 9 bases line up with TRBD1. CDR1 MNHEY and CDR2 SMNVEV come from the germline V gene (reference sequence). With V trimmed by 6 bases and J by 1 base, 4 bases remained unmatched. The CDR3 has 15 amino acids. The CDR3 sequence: CASSRGQGSYNEQFF. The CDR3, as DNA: TGTGCCAGCAGCCGCGGACAGGGGTCCTACAATGAGCAGTTCTTC.

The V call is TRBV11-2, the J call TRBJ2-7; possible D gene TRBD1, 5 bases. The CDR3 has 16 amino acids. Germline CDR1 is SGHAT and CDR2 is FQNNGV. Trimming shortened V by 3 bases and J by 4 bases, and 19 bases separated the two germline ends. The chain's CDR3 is CASSFLQGRSRYEQYF. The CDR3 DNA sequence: TGTGCCAGCAGCTTTCTTCAGGGCCGGTCAAGGTACGAGCAGTACTTC.

The CDR3 DNA follows: TGCGCCAGCAGCCGAAAGGACCCCAGCTCCTACAATGAGCAGTTCTTC. Protein sequence: CASSRKDPSSYNEQFF. V and J are TRBV4-1 and TRBJ2-1; D unresolved. The CDR3 is 16 amino acids. Looked up from germline, CDR1 is MGHRA and CDR2 is YSYEKL. Between the trimmed V and J ends, which lost 4 bases and 0 bases, there was a span of 13 bases.

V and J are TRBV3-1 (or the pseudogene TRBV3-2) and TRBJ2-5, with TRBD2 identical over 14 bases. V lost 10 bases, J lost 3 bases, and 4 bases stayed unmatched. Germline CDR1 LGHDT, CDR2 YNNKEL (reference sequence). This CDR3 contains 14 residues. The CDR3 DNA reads TGTGCCACAGGACTAGCGGGGGGCGAAGAGACCCAGTACTTC. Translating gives CATGLAGGEETQYF.

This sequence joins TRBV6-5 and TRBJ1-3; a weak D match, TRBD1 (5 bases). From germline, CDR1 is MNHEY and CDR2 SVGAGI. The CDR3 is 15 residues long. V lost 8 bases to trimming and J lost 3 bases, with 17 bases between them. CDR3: CASYGTPAFGNTIYF. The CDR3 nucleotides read TGTGCCAGCTACGGGACCCCGGCTTTTGGAAACACCATATATTTT.

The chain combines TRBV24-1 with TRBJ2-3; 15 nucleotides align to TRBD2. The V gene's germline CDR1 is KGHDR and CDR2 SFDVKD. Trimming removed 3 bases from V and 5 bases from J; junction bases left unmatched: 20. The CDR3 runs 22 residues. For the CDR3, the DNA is TGTGCCACCAGTGATCCCAAGGGACTAGCGGGGGGCCTGACAAACCCAAAAGATACGCAGTATTTT. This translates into CATSDPKGLAGGLTNPKDTQYF.

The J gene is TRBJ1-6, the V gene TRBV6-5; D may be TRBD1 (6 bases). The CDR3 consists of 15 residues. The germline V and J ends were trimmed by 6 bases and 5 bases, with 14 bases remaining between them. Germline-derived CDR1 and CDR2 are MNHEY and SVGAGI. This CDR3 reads CASSRLDRDNSPLHF. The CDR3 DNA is TGTGCCAGCAGCCGCCTGGACAGAGATAATTCACCCCTCCACTTT.

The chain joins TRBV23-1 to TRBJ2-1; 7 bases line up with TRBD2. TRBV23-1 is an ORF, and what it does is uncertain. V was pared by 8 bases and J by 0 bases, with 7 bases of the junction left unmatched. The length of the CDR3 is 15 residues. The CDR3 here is CASGGDKSSYNEQFF. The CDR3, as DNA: TGCGCCAGCGGGGGGGATAAGAGCTCCTACAATGAGCAGTTCTTC.

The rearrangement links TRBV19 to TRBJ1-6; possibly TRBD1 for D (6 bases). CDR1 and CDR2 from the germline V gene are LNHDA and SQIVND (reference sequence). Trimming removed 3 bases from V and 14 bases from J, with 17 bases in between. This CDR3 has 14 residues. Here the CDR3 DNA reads TGTGCCAGTAGTATGCGGGCAGGGGAGAGTACCCTCCACTTT. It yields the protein CASSMRAGESTLHF.

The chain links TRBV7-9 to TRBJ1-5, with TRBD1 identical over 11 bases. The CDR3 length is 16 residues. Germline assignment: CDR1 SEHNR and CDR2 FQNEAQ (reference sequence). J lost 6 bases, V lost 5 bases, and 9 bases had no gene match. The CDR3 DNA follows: TGTGCCAGCAGCCCACACGGGACAGGGGGTGGTCAGCCCCAGCATTTT. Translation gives CASSPHGTGGGQPQHF.

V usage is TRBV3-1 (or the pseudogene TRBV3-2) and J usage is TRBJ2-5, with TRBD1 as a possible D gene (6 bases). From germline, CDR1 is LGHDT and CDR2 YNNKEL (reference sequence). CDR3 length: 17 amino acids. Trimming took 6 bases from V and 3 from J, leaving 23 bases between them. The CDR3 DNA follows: TGTGCCAGCAGTCTCCTATCGCTAGGGGCAGGGGAAGAGACCCAGTACTTC. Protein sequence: CASSLLSLGAGEETQYF.

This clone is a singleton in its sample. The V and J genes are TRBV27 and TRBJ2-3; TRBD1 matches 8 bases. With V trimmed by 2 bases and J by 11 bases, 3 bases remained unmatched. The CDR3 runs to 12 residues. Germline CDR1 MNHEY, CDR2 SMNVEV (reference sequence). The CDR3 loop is CASSLRTGLQYF. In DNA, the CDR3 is TGTGCCAGCAGTTTACGGACAGGGCTGCAGTATTTT.

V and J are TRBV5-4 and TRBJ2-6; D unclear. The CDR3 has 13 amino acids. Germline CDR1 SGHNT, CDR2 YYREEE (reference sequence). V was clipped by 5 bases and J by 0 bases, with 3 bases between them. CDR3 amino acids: CASRSSGANVLTF. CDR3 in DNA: TGTGCCAGCAGGAGCTCTGGGGCCAACGTCCTGACTTTC.

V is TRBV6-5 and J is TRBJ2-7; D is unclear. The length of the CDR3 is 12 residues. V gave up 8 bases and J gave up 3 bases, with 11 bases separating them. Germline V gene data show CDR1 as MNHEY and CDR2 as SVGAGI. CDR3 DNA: TGTGCCAGCTGCCGGTCGAACTACGAGCAGTACTTC. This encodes CASCRSNYEQYF.

The DNA of the CDR3 is TGTGCCAGCAGCTTGCGGAGGGACAGGGGGCGGTACGAGCAGTACTTC. Residues: CASSLRRDRGRYEQYF. The chain is built from TRBV5-6 and TRBJ2-7, with 12 nucleotides matching TRBD1. With V trimmed by 1 base and J by 4 bases, 6 bases remained unmatched. Per the germline V gene, CDR1 is SGHDT and CDR2 is YYEEEE. The CDR3 totals 16 residues.